Below, one T cell receptor beta chain is given with its context. Its antigen is unknown. Base quality data are lacking; no much larger clone is found one base away. The data were taken from a study of TIL therapy for anti-PD-1-resistant metastatic lung cancer (dated by TCRdb to about 2021). A note on the overall study: Before any PD-1/PD-L1 blockade was given, tumors were harvested, nivolumab was then administered, and patients who progressed went on to receive lymphodepletion, an infusion of expanded TIL, and IL-2. Enrolled patients had a median age of around 58 years (range roughly 35-85) and a median tumor PD-L1 proportion score of roughly 6%. The cohort was composed predominantly of lung adenocarcinoma, with a few EGFR-mutant and two ALK-rearranged tumors included, and half of patients were identified as current or former smokers. Across the cohort, whole-exome sequencing showed a median non-synonymous tumor mutation burden of roughly 1.5 mutations per megabase. T cell receptor beta sequencing of tumor and peripheral blood was used to follow clonotypes across the tumor, the expanded TIL product and serial blood samples. General conclusions and limits of the study: The cohort was highly selected, with more treatment-naive, never-smoker and oncogene-addicted patients than typical, limiting generalizability. The baseline peripheral repertoire was partially replaced by infused TIL clonotypes, which then decayed over months, and no apparent association between persistence and response was found. The study protocol defined all tumor marker inferences as exploratory.

The time point label corresponds to: pre-treatment sample, taken before nivolumab and TIL therapy. A phase I trial run at two centers enrolled adults with stage 4 NSCLC between 2017 and January 2020. The samples were drawn from an open-label, single-arm phase I trial testing tumor-infiltrating lymphocyte therapy combined with nivolumab in advanced non-small cell lung cancer. Blood mononuclear cells from EDTA tubes were separated on a Ficoll gradient and snap-frozen as pellets, and DNA was extracted from the cells using a Qiagen mini-prep kit. Using bias-controlled multiplex PCR with the immunoSEQ v3 hsTCRB kit, the TCR beta CDR3 regions were amplified from genomic DNA. The TCR libraries were sequenced on an Illumina NextSeq 500 to 2 million or so read pairs for survey level or about 4.5-6 million read pairs for deep level. The original pipeline was this. V, D and J genes were assigned, non-productive sequences were removed, and clonality was reported by immunoSEQ Analyzer software. To compare repertoires between infused TIL and blood, productive Simpson clonality was used along with the Morisita overlap index of productive TRB rearrangements. The absolute count of a clonotype in blood was estimated by multiplying the lymphocyte count by the CD3+ fraction and by the productive frequency of the clone. The source is immuneACCESS, and TCRdb retained only in-frame sequences with V and J called. Part of the clones is not carried over; for the studies checked, unresolved V genes explain less than half of this, and the remainder is unexplained. The V and J calls and clone size come from that table; D and trimming were worked out from the DNA. The sample contains about 49,000 clones, 70% to 80% of them found a single time. The ten most abundant clones make up roughly 16% of the sample.

The CDR3 measures 14 amino acids from cysteine to phenylalanine. Only the CDR3 portion is preserved as DNA: 42 bases, with reading frame beginning at the first base. V and J lose 6 bases and 5 bases, and a span of 13 bases separates them. The CDR1 and CDR2 encoded by the germline V gene are SNHLY and FYNNEI. The sequences come from blood, collected at baseline. This clonotype originated in a man in his 70s with non-small cell lung cancer. This receptor chain uses TRBV2 and TRBJ2-2; the best D guess is TRBD2, with 5 bases matching. For the CDR3, the sequence is CASRSLADTGELFF. The nucleotide sequence is given as TGTGCCAGCAGGAGCCTAGCCGATACCGGGGAGCTGTTTTTT. Outside the CDR3, residues come from the reference TRBV2 and TRBJ2-2 proteins, so the full variable domain is: EPEVTQTPSHQVTQMGQEVILRCVPISNHLYFYWYRQILGQKVEFLVSFYNNEISEKSEIFDDQFSVERPDGSNFTLKIRSTKLEDSAMYFCASRSLADTGELFFGEGSRLTVL.